Below are 2 T cell receptor beta chains sequenced from a single sample in a study of response to subunit inactivated influenza vaccine. TCRdb re-derived calls from the RT-PCR reads in MiXCR, one entry per CDR3 protein. The table shows about 700,000 distinct CDR3 sequences, with approximately 14% occurring only once. Sample: PBMCs from blood, taken approximately 15 days before vaccination. Source of these receptors: a man aged 45-65 years who received an inactivated influenza vaccine.

The CDR3 is CASSLMDASYEQYF. CDR3 coding DNA: TGTGCCAGCAGCTTAATGGACGCATCCTACGAGCAGTACTTC. V and J are TRBV7-2 and TRBJ2-7; D uncertain. The CDR3 extends over 14 amino acids. Trimming removed 2 bases from V and 1 base from J, with 9 bases in between. Germline V gives CDR1 SGHTA, CDR2 FQGNSA.

This clonotype was observed a handful of times. The gene calls are TRBV7-6 and TRBJ2-1; TRBD2 agrees at 12 bases. This CDR3 comprises 22 residues. V was pared by 0 bases and J by 4 bases, with 19 bases of the junction left unmatched. Per the germline V gene, CDR1 is SGHVS and CDR2 is FNYEAQ. The CDR3 sequence is CASSLALPASGRASVLYNEQFF. Written as DNA, the CDR3 is TGTGCCAGCAGCTTAGCGTTACCGGCTAGCGGGAGGGCCTCAGTCTTATACAATGAGCAGTTCTTC.